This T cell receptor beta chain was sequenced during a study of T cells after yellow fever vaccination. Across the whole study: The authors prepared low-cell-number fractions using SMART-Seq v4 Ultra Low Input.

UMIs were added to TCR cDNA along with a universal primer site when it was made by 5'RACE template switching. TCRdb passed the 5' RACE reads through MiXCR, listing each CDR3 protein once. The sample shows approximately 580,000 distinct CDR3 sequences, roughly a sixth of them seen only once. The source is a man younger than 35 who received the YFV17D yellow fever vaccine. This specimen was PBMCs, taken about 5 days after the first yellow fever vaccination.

CDR3 region: CASSTQGDGSPLHF. The DNA of the CDR3 is TGTGCCAGCAGCACACAGGGGGACGGTTCACCCCTCCACTTT. The chain joins TRBV7-9 to TRBJ1-6, with TRBD1 matching 8 bases. This CDR3 has 14 amino acids. The ends lost 5 bases at V and 9 bases at J; junction bases unmatched: 6. Germline lookup yields CDR1 SEHNR and CDR2 FQNEAQ (reference sequence).